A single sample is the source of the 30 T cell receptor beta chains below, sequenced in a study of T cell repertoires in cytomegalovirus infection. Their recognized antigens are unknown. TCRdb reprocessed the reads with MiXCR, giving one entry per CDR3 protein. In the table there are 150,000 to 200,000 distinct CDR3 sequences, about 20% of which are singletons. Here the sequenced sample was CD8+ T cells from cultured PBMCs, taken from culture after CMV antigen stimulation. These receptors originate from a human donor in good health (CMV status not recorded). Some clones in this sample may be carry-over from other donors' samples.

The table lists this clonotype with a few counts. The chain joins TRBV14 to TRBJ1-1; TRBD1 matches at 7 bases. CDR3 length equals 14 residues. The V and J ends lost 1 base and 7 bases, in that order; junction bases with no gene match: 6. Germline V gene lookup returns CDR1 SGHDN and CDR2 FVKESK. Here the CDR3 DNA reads TGTGCCAGCAGCCAAGGGTGGACAGGAAGTGAAGCTTTCTTT. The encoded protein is CASSQGWTGSEAFF. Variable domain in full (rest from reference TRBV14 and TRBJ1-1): EAGVTQFPSHSVIEKGQTVTLRCDPISGHDNLYWYRRVMGKEIKFLLHFVKESKQDESGMPNNRFLAERTGGTYSTLKVQPAELEDSGVYFCASSQGWTGSEAFFGQGTRLTVV.

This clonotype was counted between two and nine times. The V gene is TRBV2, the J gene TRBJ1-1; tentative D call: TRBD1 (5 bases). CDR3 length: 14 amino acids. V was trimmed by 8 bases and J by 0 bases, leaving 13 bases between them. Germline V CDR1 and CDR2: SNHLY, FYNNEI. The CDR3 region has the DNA TGTGCCAGCCGAGGGACGGGGATGAACACTGAAGCTTTCTTT. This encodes CASRGTGMNTEAFF. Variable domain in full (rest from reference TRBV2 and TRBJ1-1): EPEVTQTPSHQVTQMGQEVILRCVPISNHLYFYWYRQILGQKVEFLVSFYNNEISEKSEIFDDQFSVERPDGSNFTLKIRSTKLEDSAMYFCASRGTGMNTEAFFGQGTRLTVV.

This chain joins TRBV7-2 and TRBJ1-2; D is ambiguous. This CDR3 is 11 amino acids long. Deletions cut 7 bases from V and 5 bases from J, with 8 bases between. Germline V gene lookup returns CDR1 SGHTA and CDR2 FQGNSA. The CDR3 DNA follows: TGTGCCAGCACCCTCGGGTATGGCTACACCTTC. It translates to CASTLGYGYTF. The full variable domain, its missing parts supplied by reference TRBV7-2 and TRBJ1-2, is GAGVSQSPSNKVTEKGKDVELRCDPISGHTALYWYRQSLGQGLEFLIYFQGNSAPDKSGLPSDRFSAERTGGSVSTLTIQRTQQEDSAVYLCASTLGYGYTFGSGTRLTVV.

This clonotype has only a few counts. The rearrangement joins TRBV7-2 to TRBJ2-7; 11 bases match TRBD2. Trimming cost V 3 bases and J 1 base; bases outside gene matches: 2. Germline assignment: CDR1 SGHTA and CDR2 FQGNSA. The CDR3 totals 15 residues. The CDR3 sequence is CASSLTSGVSYEQYF. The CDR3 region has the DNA TGTGCCAGCAGCTTGACTAGCGGGGTGTCCTACGAGCAGTACTTC.

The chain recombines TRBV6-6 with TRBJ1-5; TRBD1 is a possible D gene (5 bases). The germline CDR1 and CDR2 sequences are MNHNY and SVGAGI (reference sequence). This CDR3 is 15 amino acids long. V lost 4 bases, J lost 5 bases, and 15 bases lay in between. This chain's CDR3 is CASSLGRDGDQPQHF. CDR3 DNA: TGTGCCAGCAGTTTAGGAAGGGACGGTGATCAGCCCCAGCATTTT.

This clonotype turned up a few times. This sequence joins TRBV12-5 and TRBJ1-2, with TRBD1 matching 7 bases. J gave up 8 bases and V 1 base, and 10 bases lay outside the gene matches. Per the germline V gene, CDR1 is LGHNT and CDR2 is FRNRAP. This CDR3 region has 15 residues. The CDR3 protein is CASGLGSWTGSGYTF. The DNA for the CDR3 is TGTGCTAGTGGTTTGGGATCTTGGACAGGTTCCGGCTACACCTTC.

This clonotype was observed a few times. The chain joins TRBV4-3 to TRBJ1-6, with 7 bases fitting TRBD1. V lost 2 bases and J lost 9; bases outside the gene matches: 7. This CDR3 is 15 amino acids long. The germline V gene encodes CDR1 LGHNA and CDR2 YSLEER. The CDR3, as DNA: TGCGCCAGCAGCCAATCCCCGGGACAGAGTTCACCCCTCCACTTT. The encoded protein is CASSQSPGQSSPLHF.

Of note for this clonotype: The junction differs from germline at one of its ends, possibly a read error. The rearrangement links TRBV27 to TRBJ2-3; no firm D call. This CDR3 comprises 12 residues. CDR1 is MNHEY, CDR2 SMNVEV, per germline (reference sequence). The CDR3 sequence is CARSLSGRQPYF. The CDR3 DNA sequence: TGTGCCAGGAGTTTATCGGGCAGGCAACCGTATTTT.

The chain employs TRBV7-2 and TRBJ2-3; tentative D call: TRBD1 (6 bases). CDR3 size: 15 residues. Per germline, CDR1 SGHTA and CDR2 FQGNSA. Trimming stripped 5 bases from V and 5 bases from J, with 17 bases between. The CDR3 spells CASSQTGSQLDTQYF. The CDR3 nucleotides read TGTGCCAGCAGCCAAACAGGGTCTCAACTAGATACGCAGTATTTT.

This CDR3 reads CASSLRGPGHQPQHF. The CDR3 DNA reads TGTGCCAGCAGCTTAAGGGGGCCCGGTCATCAGCCCCAGCATTTT. The V gene is TRBV7-2, the J gene TRBJ1-5; TRBD1 aligns across 7 bases. V lost 2 bases and J lost 5; bases outside the gene matches: 6. The CDR3 loop spans 15 amino acids. CDR1 is SGHTA and CDR2 is FQGNSA in the germline V gene.

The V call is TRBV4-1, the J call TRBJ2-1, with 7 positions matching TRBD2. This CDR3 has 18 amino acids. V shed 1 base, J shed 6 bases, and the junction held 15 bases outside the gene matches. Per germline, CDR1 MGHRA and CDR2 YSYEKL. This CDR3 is CASSQVLGRLPGGNEQFF. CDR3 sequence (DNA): TGCGCCAGCAGCCAAGTTTTAGGACGCCTTCCGGGGGGCAATGAGCAGTTCTTC.

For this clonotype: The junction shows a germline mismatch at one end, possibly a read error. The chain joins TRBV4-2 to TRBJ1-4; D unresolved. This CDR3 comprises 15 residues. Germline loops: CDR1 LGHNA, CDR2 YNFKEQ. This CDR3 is CASSQEGMTHTRRWF. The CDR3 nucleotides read TGTGCCAGCAGCCAAGAGGGGATGACCCACACCCGGAGGTGGTTT.

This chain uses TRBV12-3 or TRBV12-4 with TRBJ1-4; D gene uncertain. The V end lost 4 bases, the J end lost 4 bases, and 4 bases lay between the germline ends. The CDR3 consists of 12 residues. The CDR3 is CASSSGNEKLFF. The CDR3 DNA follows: TGTGCCAGCAGTTCCGGTAATGAAAAACTGTTTTTT.

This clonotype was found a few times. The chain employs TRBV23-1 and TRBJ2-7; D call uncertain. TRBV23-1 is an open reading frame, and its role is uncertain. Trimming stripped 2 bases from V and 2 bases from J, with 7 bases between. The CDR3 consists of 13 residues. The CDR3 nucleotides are TGCGCCAGCAGTCAACTCGGTGCCTACGAGCAGTACTTC. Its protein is CASSQLGAYEQYF.

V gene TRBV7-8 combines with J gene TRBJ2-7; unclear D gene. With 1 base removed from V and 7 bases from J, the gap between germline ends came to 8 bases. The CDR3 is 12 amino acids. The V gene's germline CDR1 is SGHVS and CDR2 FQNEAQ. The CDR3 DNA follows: TGTGCCAGCAGCTTAGGTGGTTGGGAGCAGTACTTC. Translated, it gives CASSLGGWEQYF. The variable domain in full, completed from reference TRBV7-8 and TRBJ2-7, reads GAGVSQSPRYKVAKRGQDVALRCDPISGHVSLFWYQQALGQGPEFLTYFQNEAQLDKSGLPSDRFFAERPEGSVSTLKIQRTQQEDSAVYLCASSLGGWEQYFGPGTRLTVT.

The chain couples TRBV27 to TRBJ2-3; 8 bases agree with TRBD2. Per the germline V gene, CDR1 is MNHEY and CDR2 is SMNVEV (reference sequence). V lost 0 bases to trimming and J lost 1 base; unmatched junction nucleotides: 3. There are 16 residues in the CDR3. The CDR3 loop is CASSLSRAGGTDTQYF. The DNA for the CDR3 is TGTGCCAGCAGTTTATCGAGAGCGGGGGGCACAGATACGCAGTATTTT.

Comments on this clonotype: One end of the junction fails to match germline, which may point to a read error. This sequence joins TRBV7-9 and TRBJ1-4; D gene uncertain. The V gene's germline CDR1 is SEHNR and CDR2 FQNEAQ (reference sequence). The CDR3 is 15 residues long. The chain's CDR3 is CASSLADATNEKLIF. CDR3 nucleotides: TGTGCCAGCAGCTTAGCGGACGCAACTAATGAAAAACTGATTTTT.

The CDR3 here is CASSSDRVYEQYF. In DNA, the CDR3 is TGTGCCAGCAGCTCGGACAGGGTCTACGAGCAGTACTTC. V gene TRBV11-2 combines with J gene TRBJ2-7; the match to TRBD1 covers 8 bases. The CDR3 spans 13 residues. Germline CDR1 SGHAT, CDR2 FQNNGV. V shed 4 bases, J shed 3 bases, and the junction held 2 bases outside the gene matches.

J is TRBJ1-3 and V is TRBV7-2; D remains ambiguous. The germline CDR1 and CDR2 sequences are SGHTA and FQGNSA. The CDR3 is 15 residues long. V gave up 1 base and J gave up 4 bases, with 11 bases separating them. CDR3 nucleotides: TGTGCCAGCAGCTTAGGCCGGGCAGGAGGAAACACCATATATTTT. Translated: CASSLGRAGGNTIYF.

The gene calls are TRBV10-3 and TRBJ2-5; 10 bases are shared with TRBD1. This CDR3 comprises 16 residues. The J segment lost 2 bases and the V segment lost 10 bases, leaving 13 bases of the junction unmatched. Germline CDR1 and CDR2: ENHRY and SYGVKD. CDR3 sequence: CATHGDRGQGQETQYF. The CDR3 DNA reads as TGTGCCACCCATGGAGACAGGGGACAGGGGCAAGAGACCCAGTACTTC.

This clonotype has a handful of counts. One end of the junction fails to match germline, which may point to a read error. In DNA form, the CDR3 reads TGTGCCAGCAGCTTCTCTGGGACAGATAACGATGGCTACACCTTC. This codes for CASSFSGTDNDGYTF. The chain has TRBV7-9 and TRBJ1-2, with TRBD1 identical over 7 bases. This CDR3 contains 15 residues. From germline, CDR1 is SEHNR and CDR2 FQNEAQ (reference sequence).

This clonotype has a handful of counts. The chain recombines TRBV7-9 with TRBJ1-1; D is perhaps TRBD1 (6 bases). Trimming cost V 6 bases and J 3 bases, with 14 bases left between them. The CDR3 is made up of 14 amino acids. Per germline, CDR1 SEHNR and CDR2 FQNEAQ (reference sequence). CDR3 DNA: TGTGCCAGCAGACCGACTTCAGGGGACACTGAAGCTTTCTTT. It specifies CASRPTSGDTEAFF. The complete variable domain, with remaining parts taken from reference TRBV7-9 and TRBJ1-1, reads DTGVSQNPRHKITKRGQNVTFRCDPISEHNRLYWYRQTLGQGPEFLTYFQNEAQLEKSRLLSDRFSAERPKGSFSTLEIQRTEQGDSAMYLCASRPTSGDTEAFFGQGTRLTVV.

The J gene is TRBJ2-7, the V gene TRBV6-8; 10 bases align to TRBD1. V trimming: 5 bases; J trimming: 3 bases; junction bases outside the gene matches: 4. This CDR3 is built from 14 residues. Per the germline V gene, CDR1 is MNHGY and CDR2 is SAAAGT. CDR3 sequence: CASSKGQGYYEQYF. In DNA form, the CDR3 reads TGTGCCAGCAGTAAGGGACAGGGGTACTACGAGCAGTACTTC.

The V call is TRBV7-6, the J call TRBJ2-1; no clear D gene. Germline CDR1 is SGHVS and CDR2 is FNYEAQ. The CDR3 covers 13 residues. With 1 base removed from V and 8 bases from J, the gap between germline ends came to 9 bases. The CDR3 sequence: CASSLGRRYEQFF. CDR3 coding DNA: TGTGCCAGCAGCTTAGGTCGTCGGTATGAGCAGTTCTTC.

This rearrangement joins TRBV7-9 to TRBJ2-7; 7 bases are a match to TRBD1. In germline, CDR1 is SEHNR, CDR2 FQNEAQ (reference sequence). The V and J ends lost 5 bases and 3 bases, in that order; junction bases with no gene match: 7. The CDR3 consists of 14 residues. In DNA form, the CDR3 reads TGTGCCAGCAGCCCTTCGGACAGGAGCTACGAGCAGTACTTC. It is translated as CASSPSDRSYEQYF.

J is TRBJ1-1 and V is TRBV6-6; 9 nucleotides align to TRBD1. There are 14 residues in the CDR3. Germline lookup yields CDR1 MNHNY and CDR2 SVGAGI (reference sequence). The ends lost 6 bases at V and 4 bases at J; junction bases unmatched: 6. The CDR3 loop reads CASRNTGGITEAFF. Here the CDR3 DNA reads TGTGCCAGCAGGAATACAGGGGGCATCACTGAAGCTTTCTTT.

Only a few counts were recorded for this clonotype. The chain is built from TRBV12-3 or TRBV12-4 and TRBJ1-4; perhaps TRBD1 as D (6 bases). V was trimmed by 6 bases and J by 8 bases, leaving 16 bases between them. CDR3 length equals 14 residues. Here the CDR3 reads CASRPGVFLEKLFF. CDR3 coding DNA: TGTGCCAGCAGGCCAGGGGTATTTCTGGAAAAACTGTTTTTT.

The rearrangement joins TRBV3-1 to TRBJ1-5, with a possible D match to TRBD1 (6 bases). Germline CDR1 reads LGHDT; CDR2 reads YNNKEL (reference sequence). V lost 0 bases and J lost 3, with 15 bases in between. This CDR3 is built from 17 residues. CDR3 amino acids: CASSQDQSTGYNQPQHF. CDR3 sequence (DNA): TGTGCCAGCAGCCAAGATCAGTCGACAGGTTACAATCAGCCCCAGCATTTT.

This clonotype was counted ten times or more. The CDR3 DNA reads as TGTGCCAGCAGCGAGGGACAGGGTATAAACACTGAAGCTTTCTTT. Amino acid sequence: CASSEGQGINTEAFF. This chain connects TRBV9 to TRBJ1-1; 9 bases align to TRBD1. The CDR3 spans 15 residues. Germline V gives CDR1 SGDLS, CDR2 YYNGEE. J lost 2 bases, V lost 3 bases, and 5 bases had no gene match.

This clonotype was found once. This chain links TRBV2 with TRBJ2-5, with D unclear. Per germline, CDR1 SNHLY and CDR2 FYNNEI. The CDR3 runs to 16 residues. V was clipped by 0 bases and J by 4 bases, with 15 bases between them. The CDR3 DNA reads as TGTGCCAGCAGTGAAGCTATGTGGGAAGGGCCAGAGACCCAGTACTTC. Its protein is CASSEAMWEGPETQYF.